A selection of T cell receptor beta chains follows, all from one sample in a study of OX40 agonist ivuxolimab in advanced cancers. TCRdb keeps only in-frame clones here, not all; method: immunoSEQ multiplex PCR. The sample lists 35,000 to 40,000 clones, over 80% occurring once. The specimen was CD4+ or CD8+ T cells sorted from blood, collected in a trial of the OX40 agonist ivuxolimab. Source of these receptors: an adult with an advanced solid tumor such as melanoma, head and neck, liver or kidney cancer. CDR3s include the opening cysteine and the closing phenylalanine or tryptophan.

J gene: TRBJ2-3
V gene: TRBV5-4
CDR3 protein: CASTLLRGGPTDTQYF

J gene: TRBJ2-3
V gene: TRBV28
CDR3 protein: CASSWGTSGGADTQYF

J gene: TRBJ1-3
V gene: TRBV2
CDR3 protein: CASSWDRGQGNTIYF

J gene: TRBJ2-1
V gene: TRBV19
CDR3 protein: CASKTGTRGYEQFF

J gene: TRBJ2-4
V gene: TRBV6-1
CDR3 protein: CASSDQVLAKNIQYF

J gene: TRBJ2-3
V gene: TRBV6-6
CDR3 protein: CASSFISTDTQYF

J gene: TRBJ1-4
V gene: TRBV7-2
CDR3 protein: CASSLADLGATNEKLFF

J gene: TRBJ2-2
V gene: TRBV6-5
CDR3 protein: CAINSPNTGELFF

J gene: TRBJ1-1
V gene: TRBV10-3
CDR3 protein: CAIGPGSSEAFF

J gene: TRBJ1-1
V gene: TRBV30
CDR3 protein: CAWSVLRGGTEAFF

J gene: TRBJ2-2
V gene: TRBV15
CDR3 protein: CATSRDLRLGSTGELFF

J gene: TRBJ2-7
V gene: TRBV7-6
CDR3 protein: CASSLVAPPTQGSHEQYF

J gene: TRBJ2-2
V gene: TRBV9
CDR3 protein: CASSPGGLAPDSNTGELFF

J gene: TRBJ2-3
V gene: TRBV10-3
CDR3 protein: CAISEYRTGDSTDTQYF

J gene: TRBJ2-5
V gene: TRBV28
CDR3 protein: CASSPLGPEETQYF

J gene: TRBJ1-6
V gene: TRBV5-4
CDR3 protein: CASSLRQGDNSPLHF

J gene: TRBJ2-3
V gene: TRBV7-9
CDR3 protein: CASSPGGDTQYF

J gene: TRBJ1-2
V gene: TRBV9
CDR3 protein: CASKKEGQSYGYTF

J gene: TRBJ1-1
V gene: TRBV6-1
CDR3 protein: CASSDRRGTEAFF

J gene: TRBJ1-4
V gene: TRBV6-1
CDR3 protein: CASSEARATNEKLFF

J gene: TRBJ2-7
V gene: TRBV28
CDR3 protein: CASIPGQGYEQYF

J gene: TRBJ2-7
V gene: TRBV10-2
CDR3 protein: CASSRTGQDSYEQYF

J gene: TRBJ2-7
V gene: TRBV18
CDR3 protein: CASSFTGRREQYF

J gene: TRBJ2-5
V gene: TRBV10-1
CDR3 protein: CASSETGSQETQYF

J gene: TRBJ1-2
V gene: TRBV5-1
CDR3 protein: CASSLEGSRYGYTF

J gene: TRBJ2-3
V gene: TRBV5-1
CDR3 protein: CASRAGPSTDTQYF

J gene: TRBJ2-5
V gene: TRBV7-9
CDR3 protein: CASSLSRGEAQYF